This T cell receptor (beta chain) was identified during a study of CD8 T cells in Susac syndrome (dated by TCRdb to the late 2010s). With regard to the full study: Whether CD8+ T cell activation and differentiation in Susac syndrome was antigen driven was tested using repertoire sequencing. The clonality of the CD8+ T cell repertoire was compared across approximately 11 healthy donors, about 14 Susac syndrome patients and roughly 16 multiple sclerosis patients. Points the paper makes about the study in general: The TCR sequencing and HLA analysis was acknowledged to have included a relatively small number of individuals.

High-throughput TCR beta sequencing profiled peripheral blood CD8+ and CD4+ T cells from healthy donors, Susac syndrome patients and multiple sclerosis patients. Treatment-naive patients with stable or active relapsing-remitting disease fulfilling revised McDonald criteria were used as multiple sclerosis controls. Bulk CD8+ and CD4+ T cells were purified magnetically by negative isolation, whereas CD8+ TEMRA cells were enriched by FACS. Blood was collected in EDTA tubes and processed within 24 hours, with PBMCs isolated through density gradient centrifugation. PBMCs intended for TCR sequencing were frozen in liquid nitrogen and were later thawed in a 37 degrees C water bath. The sorted or isolated CD4+, CD8+ and CD8+ TEMRA cells reached a purity of at least 90%. The CDR1 and CDR2 encoded by the germline V gene are SQVTM and ANQGSEA. The CDR3 measures 13 amino acids from cysteine to phenylalanine. CDR3 DNA only is kept here, 39 bases in frame from base 1. V gives up 5 bases and J gives up 0 bases, and the segment between their germline ends measures 10 bases.

RNA was extracted with the RNeasy kit and about 0.45 to 1 ug was reverse transcribed using random hexamers. The immunoSEQ multiplex PCR assay, covering 54 Vbeta and 13 Jbeta segments, was used to amplify TCR beta CDR3 regions. To correct PCR amplification bias, a synthetic template baseline was used for both primer optimization and computational correction. In the paper's pipeline: Reads were annotated to V, D and J genes according to IMGT and were analyzed with immunoSEQ Analyzer, with only productive sequences retained. Clonality was computed as one minus Shannon entropy normalized by log2 of the number of productive unique sequences. For each patient and control, public and private clones were evaluated within the 100 most prevalent clones. A clone was defined as Susac-specific if it was absent from the healthy and MS cohorts, from 950 to 1,300 published viral clones and from other ImmuneACCESS disease sequences. TCRdb passed the public sequencing reads through fastp at Q25 and MiXCR, retaining productive beta sequences. Here each entry gathers all rows of one CDR3 protein and keeps the most common genes and DNA. TCRdb, not the original authors, processed these V and J calls. The sample table contains around 270,000 distinct CDR3 sequences; only one count was recorded for around 85% of them. The ten largest clones represent 0.2% to 0.25% of the sample.

On this clonotype itself: The antigen this receptor binds is unknown. Base qualities are not provided; no much larger clone lies one nucleotide away.

The sample consisted of CD8+ T cells from PBMCs. The receptor comes from a human donor with multiple sclerosis. The sequence is built from TRBV29-1 and TRBJ1-1, with no reliable assignment of the D segment. The DNA sequence is given as TGCAGCGTTTCGACCGCCCTGAACACTGAAGCTTTCTTT. This yields the protein CSVSTALNTEAFF.